This TCR beta chain emerged from a study of T cell responses to AZD1222 COVID-19 vaccine. Broader study findings: Reports indicate that nearly half of spike-specific TCRs are directed at unmutated variant regions. Without day 14 samples, only post-peak T cell repertoires were studied. Spike-specific TCR breadth rose after two AZD1222 doses, and depth rose as well. Donor demographics were predominantly white British with a female majority; clonal diversity may be underestimated.

Concerning this clone itself: Its antigen is not identified.

CDR1 and CDR2 (germline): SGHRS, YFSETQ. V lost 6 bases and J 2 bases, leaving 18 bases between the germline ends. The CDR3 spans 15 residues. Clones were sequenced by immunoSEQ multiplex PCR, and TCRdb holds only the in-frame ones, with some missing. The profile shows about 150,000 clones, roughly nine tenths of them singletons. This TCR derives from an adult who received the AZD1222 COVID-19 vaccine. This sequence joins TRBV5-1 and TRBJ2-7, with D uncertain. The starting material was peripheral blood, obtained 28 days after the second AZD1222 dose. The CDR3, as DNA: TGCGCCAGCACTCCCCTAGGGCAGACCGCCTACGAGCAGTACTTC. It yields the protein CASTPLGQTAYEQYF.